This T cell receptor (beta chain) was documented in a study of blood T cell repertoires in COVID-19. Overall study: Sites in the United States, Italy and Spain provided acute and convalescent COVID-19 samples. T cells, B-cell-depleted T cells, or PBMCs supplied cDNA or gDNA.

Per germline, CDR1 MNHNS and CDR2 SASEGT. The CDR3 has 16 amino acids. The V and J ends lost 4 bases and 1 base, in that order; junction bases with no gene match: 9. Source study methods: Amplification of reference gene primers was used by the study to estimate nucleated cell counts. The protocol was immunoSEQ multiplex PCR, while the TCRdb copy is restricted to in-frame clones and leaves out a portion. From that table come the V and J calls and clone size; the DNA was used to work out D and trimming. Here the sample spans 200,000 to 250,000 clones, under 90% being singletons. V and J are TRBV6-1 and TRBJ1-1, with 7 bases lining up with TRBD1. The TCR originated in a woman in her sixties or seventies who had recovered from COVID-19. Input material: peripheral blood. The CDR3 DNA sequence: TGTGCCAGCAGTGTATTAACAGGGGCCGCGAACACTGAAGCTTTCTTT. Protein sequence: CASSVLTGAANTEAFF.